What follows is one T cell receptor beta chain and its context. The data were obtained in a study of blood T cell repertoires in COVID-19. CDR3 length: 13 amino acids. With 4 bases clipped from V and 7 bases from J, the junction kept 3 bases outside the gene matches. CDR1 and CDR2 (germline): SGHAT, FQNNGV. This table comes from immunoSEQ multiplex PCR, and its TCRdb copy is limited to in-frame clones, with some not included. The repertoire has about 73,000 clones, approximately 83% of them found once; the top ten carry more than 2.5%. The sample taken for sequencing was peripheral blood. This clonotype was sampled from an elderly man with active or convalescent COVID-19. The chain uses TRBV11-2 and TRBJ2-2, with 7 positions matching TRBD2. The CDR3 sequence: CASSSRGSGELFF. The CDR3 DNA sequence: TGTGCCAGCAGCTCGCGGGGGAGCGGGGAGCTGTTTTTT.